The source of this T cell receptor beta chain is a study of vaccination and CD4 T cells after COVID-19. As for the study in general: The peptides that stimulated the cells were overlapping spike peptides from SARS-CoV-2, HCoV-NL63, HCoV-OC43 and HCoV-229E. The study's findings and limits: Relatively small numbers of convalescent patients were studied, with no early post-infection timepoints included.

An Oncomine TCR Beta short-read assay was used to sequence the DNA from cultured CD4+ T cells. A single record per CDR3 protein comes from TCRdb applying MiXCR to the PCR reads. The sample contains about 15,000 distinct CDR3 sequences, approximately 52% of which appear only once. V lost 0 bases, J lost 5 bases, and 17 bases lay in between. Germline V CDR1 and CDR2: DFQATT, SNEGSKA (reference sequence). The length of the CDR3 is 16 residues. Treatment of the sample: approximately nine-day PBMC culture with coronavirus spike peptide pools or control peptides (ViraFEST assay). To note about this clonotype: Antigen unknown.

This rearrangement joins TRBV20-1 to TRBJ1-5, with D possibly being TRBD1 (6 bases). This clonotype was sampled from a human donor who had recovered from COVID-19. The sample taken for sequencing was CD4+ T cells from blood, cultured in vitro. As DNA, the CDR3 is TGCAGTGCTAGAGATGCAGGTGCAGGGGAAGATCAGCCCCAGCATTTT. It yields the protein CSARDAGAGEDQPQHF.